A single sample gave rise to the 6 T cell receptor beta chains below, sequenced in a study of shared clonotypes between healthy human individuals. Only in-frame clones appear in the TCRdb table, and some are missing; sequencing was by immunoSEQ multiplex PCR. Of about 2.4 million clones in the sample, 93% were seen once. The sample comprised naive CD4+ T cells from PBMCs. Subset noted: CD45RA+ positively selected. These receptors were taken from a man in his late teens or twenties in good health. Some clones in this sample may be carry-over from other donors' samples.

The CDR3 loop reads CASSLVRGHSTDTQYF. Here the CDR3 DNA reads TGTGCCAGCAGCTTAGTGAGGGGACACAGCACAGATACGCAGTATTTT. The genes are TRBV11-2 and TRBJ2-3, with TRBD1 as a possible D gene (6 bases). V was cut by 1 base and J by 0 bases, with 11 bases left in between. Germline V gene sequence: CDR1 SGHAT, CDR2 FQNNGV. CDR3 length equals 16 residues.

V usage is TRBV9 and J usage is TRBJ1-3; 7 positions agree with TRBD1. Germline loops: CDR1 SGDLS, CDR2 YYNGEE. The CDR3 totals 16 residues. Trimming removed 3 bases from V and 0 bases from J; junction bases left unmatched: 6. The CDR3 bases are TGTGCCAGCAGCGCTGAGGGGGCCCACTCTGGAAACACCATATATTTT. The encoded protein is CASSAEGAHSGNTIYF. Full variable domain (outside the CDR3, taken from reference TRBV9 and TRBJ1-3): DSGVTQTPKHLITATGQRVTLRCSPRSGDLSVYWYQQSLDQGLQFLIQYYNGEERAKGNILERFSAQQFPDLHSELNLSSLELGDSALYFCASSAEGAHSGNTIYFGEGSWLTVV.

The chain recombines TRBV27 with TRBJ2-7; 10 bases match TRBD2. Germline V gene data show CDR1 as MNHEY and CDR2 as SMNVEV (reference sequence). V dropped 5 bases and J dropped 5; count of bases not matched to a gene: 15. The CDR3 totals 17 residues. CDR3 coding DNA: TGTGCCAGCAGTCTATATATCAGCGGGAGGGCCTGGGACGAGCAGTACTTC. It encodes CASSLYISGRAWDEQYF.

The chain employs TRBV27 and TRBJ1-1; D is uncertain. Per germline, CDR1 MNHEY and CDR2 SMNVEV (reference sequence). This CDR3 comprises 15 residues. V was clipped by 5 bases and J by 3 bases, with 16 bases between them. The CDR3 protein is CASSTPGGVYTEAFF. The CDR3 DNA is TGTGCCAGCAGTACCCCCGGCGGGGTGTACACTGAAGCTTTCTTT.

The genes are TRBV14 and TRBJ2-3, with 7 bases matching TRBD2. CDR1 SGHDN and CDR2 FVKESK come from the germline V gene. CDR3 length: 16 residues. V shed 0 bases and J 5 bases; nucleotides not matched to a gene: 8. The CDR3 DNA is TGTGCCAGCAGCCAAGATGTAGGGACTATAAAAGATACGCAGTATTTT. As protein: CASSQDVGTIKDTQYF.

This chain uses TRBV9 with TRBJ2-3; D not certain. With 0 bases removed from V and 4 bases from J, the gap between germline ends came to 6 bases. There are 13 residues in the CDR3. The germline V gene encodes CDR1 SGDLS and CDR2 YYNGEE. In DNA form, the CDR3 reads TGTGCCAGCAGCGTAGTGCAGGCAGATACGCAGTATTTT. It specifies CASSVVQADTQYF.